A single sample is the source of the 20 T cell receptor beta chains below, sequenced in a study of blood T cell repertoires in COVID-19. Produced via immunoSEQ multiplex PCR; TCRdb's table is partial and in-frame only. The data contain about 40,000 clones, roughly 90% of them singletons. Material: peripheral blood. These receptors were taken from a human donor in a cohort sampled during active COVID-19.

The chain carries TRBV18 and TRBJ2-7, with 9 bases lining up with TRBD2. J lost 1 base, V lost 2 bases, and 3 bases had no gene match. This CDR3 has 15 residues. Germline V gene data show CDR1 as KGHSH and CDR2 as LQKENI. DNA for the CDR3: TGTGCCAGCTCACCAGCGAGCGGGGGGTCCTACGAGCAGTACTTC. The encoded protein is CASSPASGGSYEQYF.

This chain joins TRBV4-2 and TRBJ2-1, with 8 nucleotides matching TRBD2. Germline CDR1 LGHNA, CDR2 YNFKEQ. The CDR3 is made up of 14 amino acids. V lost 4 bases to trimming and J lost 12 bases; unmatched junction nucleotides: 11. The CDR3 region is CASSPYSSGGWQFF. The CDR3 DNA reads as TGTGCCAGCAGCCCCTACTCTTCGGGGGGGTGGCAGTTCTTC.

The genes are TRBV4-2 and TRBJ1-5; perhaps TRBD1 as D (5 bases). There are 13 residues in the CDR3. Germline CDR1 LGHNA, CDR2 YNFKEQ. Trimming stripped 2 bases from V and 6 bases from J, with 8 bases between. The CDR3 DNA follows: TGTGCCAGCAGCCAAAACCAGGGTCAGCCCCAGCATTTT. Amino acid sequence: CASSQNQGQPQHF.

The chain links TRBV6-1 to TRBJ1-1; TRBD1 matches at 8 bases. The CDR3 is 13 residues long. Germline V gene data show CDR1 as MNHNS and CDR2 as SASEGT. The V gene end was trimmed by 3 bases and the J gene end by 10 bases; junction bases not matched to a gene: 7. The CDR3 region has the DNA TGTGCCAGCAGTGACCTGGACAGGGTAGTAGCTTTCTTT. Translating gives CASSDLDRVVAFF.

This chain links TRBV6-5 with TRBJ1-4; the D gene is possibly TRBD1 (5 bases). The V end was cut by 6 bases, the J end by 5 bases, with 7 bases between. The germline V gene encodes CDR1 MNHEY and CDR2 SVGAGI. The CDR3 extends over 12 amino acids. CDR3 in DNA: TGTGCCAGCAGGCGACAGAATGAAAAACTGTTTTTT. The encoded protein is CASRRQNEKLFF.

The rearrangement uses TRBV7-2 and TRBJ2-7; TRBD1 aligns across 9 bases. The CDR3 runs to 14 residues. After removal of 4 bases from V and 2 bases from J, the junction contained 3 bases not matched to a gene. Per the germline V gene, CDR1 is SGHTA and CDR2 is FQGNSA. The CDR3 sequence is CASSSRQGAYEQYF. The DNA for the CDR3 is TGTGCCAGCAGCTCTCGACAGGGGGCCTACGAGCAGTACTTC.

J is TRBJ1-4 and V is TRBV9, with 9 bases lining up with TRBD1. V trimming: 2 bases; J trimming: 8 bases; junction bases outside the gene matches: 7. CDR1 and CDR2 (germline): SGDLS, YYNGEE. CDR3 size: 15 residues. As DNA, the CDR3 is TGTGCCAGCAGCGTGACGGGACAGGGAGACGAAAAACTGTTTTTT. It codes for CASSVTGQGDEKLFF.

This clone has only one observation. The chain has TRBV6-1 and TRBJ1-1, with D possibly being TRBD1 (5 bases). The CDR3 is 16 residues long. Germline lookup yields CDR1 MNHNS and CDR2 SASEGT. V lost 1 base, J lost 0 bases, and 12 bases lay in between. CDR3 sequence: CASSEGRAPMNTEAFF. The CDR3, as DNA: TGTGCCAGCAGTGAAGGCAGGGCTCCAATGAACACTGAAGCTTTCTTT.

The V call is TRBV6-6, the J call TRBJ2-7, with 8 positions matching TRBD1. CDR1 and CDR2 from the germline V gene are MNHNY and SVGAGI (reference sequence). Trimming cost V 5 bases and J 1 base; bases outside gene matches: 4. The CDR3 is 14 residues long. CDR3: CASSAGTGSYEQYF. The CDR3 bases are TGTGCCAGCAGTGCCGGGACAGGATCCTACGAGCAGTACTTC.

The genes are TRBV12-3 or TRBV12-4 and TRBJ1-1; no definite D call. V was shortened by 1 base and J by 8 bases, with 5 bases between the two germline ends. This CDR3 is built from 11 residues. This CDR3 reads CASSLGQEAFF. CDR3 nucleotide sequence: TGTGCCAGCAGTTTAGGACAAGAAGCTTTCTTT.

The J gene is TRBJ1-6, the V gene TRBV2, with no clear D. With 6 bases removed from V and 5 bases from J, the gap between germline ends came to 5 bases. Per the germline V gene, CDR1 is SNHLY and CDR2 is FYNNEI. This CDR3 has 12 amino acids. The CDR3 sequence: CASRRDNSPLHF. The CDR3 coding sequence is TGTGCCAGCAGGAGGGATAATTCACCCCTCCACTTT.

The rearrangement uses TRBV4-2 and TRBJ1-6; 8 nucleotides line up with TRBD1. Germline V gene sequence: CDR1 LGHNA, CDR2 YNFKEQ. The CDR3 is 15 residues long. The J segment lost 9 bases and the V segment lost 0 bases, leaving 4 bases of the junction unmatched. The chain's CDR3 is CASSQETGDGSPLHF. DNA for the CDR3: TGTGCCAGCAGCCAAGAGACAGGGGATGGTTCACCCCTCCACTTT.

The J gene is TRBJ1-1, the V gene TRBV4-3; maybe TRBD1 (6 bases). The germline gives CDR1 LGHNA, CDR2 YSLEER. Trimming removed 1 base at V and 2 bases at J, with 17 bases between. The CDR3 consists of 17 residues. CDR3 nucleotides: TGCGCCAGCAGCCAAGGTCCCGGACAGAGTGAAAACACTGAAGCTTTCTTT. Protein sequence: CASSQGPGQSENTEAFF.

The chain recombines TRBV19 with TRBJ1-2; unclear D gene. The CDR3 sequence is 15 residues long. V lost 7 bases to trimming and J lost 4 bases, with 19 bases between them. The germline gives CDR1 LNHDA, CDR2 SQIVND (reference sequence). The CDR3 spells CASTDRWAPTYGYTF. The CDR3 DNA reads TGTGCCAGTACCGACCGATGGGCCCCGACCTATGGCTACACCTTC.

The V and J genes are TRBV5-4 and TRBJ1-4; no firm D call. The V end was cut by 3 bases, the J end by 3 bases, with 12 bases between. Per the germline V gene, CDR1 is SGHNT and CDR2 is YYREEE (reference sequence). The CDR3 is made up of 15 amino acids. The CDR3 region is CASSSPNSPNEKLFF. For the CDR3, the DNA is TGTGCCAGCAGCTCTCCGAATAGCCCTAATGAAAAACTGTTTTTT.

This rearrangement joins TRBV11-2 to TRBJ1-2, with 7 nucleotides matching TRBD1. From germline, CDR1 is SGHAT and CDR2 FQNNGV. V lost 4 bases, J lost 0 bases, and 8 bases stayed unmatched. The CDR3 loop spans 16 amino acids. The CDR3 reads CASSSIRTGANYGYTF. The CDR3 DNA is TGTGCCAGCAGCTCGATACGGACAGGTGCTAACTATGGCTACACCTTC.

The chain is built from TRBV27 and TRBJ1-4; tentatively, D is TRBD1 (5 bases). V lost 5 bases and J lost 8, with 24 bases in between. The CDR3 spans 17 residues. Germline V gives CDR1 MNHEY, CDR2 SMNVEV (reference sequence). DNA for the CDR3: TGTGCCAGCAGTCCAGAACGCCCCGGGGGTCTGGGCGAAAAACTGTTTTTT. This codes for CASSPERPGGLGEKLFF.

V gene TRBV27 combines with J gene TRBJ1-2; D is undetermined. From germline, CDR1 is MNHEY and CDR2 SMNVEV (reference sequence). With 2 bases removed from V and 0 bases from J, the gap between germline ends came to 16 bases. This CDR3 has 17 amino acids. CDR3 DNA sequence: TGTGCCAGCAGTTTAGAGTGGAGTGGGTTAACTAACTATGGCTACACCTTC. As protein: CASSLEWSGLTNYGYTF.

The genes are TRBV7-2 and TRBJ1-1, with TRBD1 identical over 10 bases. CDR1 SGHTA and CDR2 FQGNSA come from the germline V gene. CDR3 length: 16 amino acids. With V trimmed by 2 bases and J by 0 bases, 3 bases remained unmatched. The chain's CDR3 is CASSLLDRGMNTEAFF. The DNA for the CDR3 is TGTGCCAGCAGCTTACTGGACAGGGGGATGAACACTGAAGCTTTCTTT. The entire variable domain, with the rest obtained from reference TRBV7-2 and TRBJ1-1, is as follows: GAGVSQSPSNKVTEKGKDVELRCDPISGHTALYWYRQSLGQGLEFLIYFQGNSAPDKSGLPSDRFSAERTGGSVSTLTIQRTQQEDSAVYLCASSLLDRGMNTEAFFGQGTRLTVV.

The chain joins TRBV6-5 to TRBJ1-6, with 7 bases aligning to TRBD1. The V gene's germline CDR1 is MNHEY and CDR2 SVGAGI. V dropped 6 bases and J dropped 8; count of bases not matched to a gene: 10. This CDR3 contains 15 residues. For the CDR3, the DNA is TGTGCCAGCAGCGCCCACCCCAGGGGGGATTCACCCCTCCACTTT. Translating it yields CASSAHPRGDSPLHF.